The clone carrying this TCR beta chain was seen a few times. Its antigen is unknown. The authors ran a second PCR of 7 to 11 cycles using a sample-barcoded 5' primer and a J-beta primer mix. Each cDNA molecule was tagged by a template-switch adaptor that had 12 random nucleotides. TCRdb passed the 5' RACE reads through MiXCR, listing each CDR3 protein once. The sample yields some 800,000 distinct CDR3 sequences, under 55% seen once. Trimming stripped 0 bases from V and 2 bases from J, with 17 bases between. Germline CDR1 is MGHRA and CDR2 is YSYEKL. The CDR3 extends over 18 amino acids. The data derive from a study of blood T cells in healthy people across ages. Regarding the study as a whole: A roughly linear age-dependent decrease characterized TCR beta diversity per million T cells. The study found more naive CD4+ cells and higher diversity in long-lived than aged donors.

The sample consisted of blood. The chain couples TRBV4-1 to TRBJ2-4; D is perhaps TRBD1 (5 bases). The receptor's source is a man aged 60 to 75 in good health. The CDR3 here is CASSQDTAQGGTKNIQYF. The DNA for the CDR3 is TGCGCCAGCAGCCAAGACACGGCGCAGGGTGGCACCAAAAACATTCAGTACTTC.